The clone carrying this T cell receptor (beta chain) was observed a few times. In germline, CDR1 is ENHRY, CDR2 SYGVKD. The length of the CDR3 is 12 residues. Deletions cut 4 bases from V and 8 bases from J, with 10 bases between. This sample was taken from a study of T-cell reconstitution after alpha-beta-depleted transplantation in children. Unique molecular identifiers tagged the TCRbeta library. TCRdb itself ran the PCR reads through MiXCR, one entry per CDR3 protein. The data hold more than 250,000 distinct CDR3 sequences, with almost 10% observed a single time. The chain has TRBV10-3 and TRBJ2-3, with D perhaps TRBD1 (5 bases). Sequencing was performed on PBMCs from the stem cell graft donor, taken from the stem cell graft. The receptor's source is a human donor who donated a stem cell graft to a child with SCID. The CDR3 nucleotides are TGTGCCATCAGTGTGGGGCAGGGTACGCAGTATTTT. It specifies CAISVGQGTQYF.